This entry features one T cell receptor beta chain sequence. As yet, its antigen is unknown. The record originates from a study of brain T cells in children with intractable seizures. As to time point: blood from clinic visit 5 months post-surgery; TSC patient then seizure free. Only cases whose brain tissue showed the highest T cell transcript signatures were sequenced. Study-level findings and limits: Pre-surgery blood may have been undersampled, hiding some clones.

Assay used: immunoSEQ multiplex PCR; TCRdb lists only in-frame clones, some missing. The sample lists a few hundred thousand clones, roughly 93% occurring once. V gave up 1 base and J gave up 0 bases, with 8 bases separating them. The CDR3 has 15 residues. CDR1 SEHNR and CDR2 FQNEAQ come from the germline V gene (reference sequence). This sequence originates from a boy under two years old with tuberous sclerosis and intractable seizures. Sequencing was performed on peripheral blood, taken roughly 5 months after surgery. This chain links TRBV7-9 with TRBJ2-3; TRBD2 is a possible D gene (6 bases). The CDR3 DNA follows: TGTGCCAGCAGCTTAGTAGGGACTAGCACAGATACGCAGTATTTT. This sequence encodes CASSLVGTSTDTQYF.